One and the same sample provided the 21 T cell receptor beta chains below, sequenced in a study of blood T cell repertoires in COVID-19 (dated by TCRdb to about 2020). Library method: the immunoSEQ multiplex PCR assay. In its TCRdb copy, this immuneACCESS table keeps in-frame sequences only and misses some clones. Where compared with another copy, unresolved V genes explain less than half of these, and the others have no known cause. For this sample the table gives about 280,000 clones, of which roughly 86% were detected only once. 9% to 9.5% of the sample is held by the ten biggest clonotypes. Specimen: peripheral blood. The receptors originated from a man in his late teens or twenties with active or convalescent COVID-19.

V usage is TRBV7-3 and J usage is TRBJ1-1; D is perhaps TRBD1 (6 bases). Trimming removed 5 bases at V and 2 bases at J, with 9 bases between. This CDR3 spans 13 amino acids. Germline V gene lookup returns CDR1 SGHTA and CDR2 FQGTGA. The CDR3 DNA reads as TGTGCCAGCAGCCTACAGGGTAACACTGAAGCTTTCTTT. Protein sequence: CASSLQGNTEAFF.

The chain links TRBV9 to TRBJ1-5; unclear D gene. V was cut by 0 bases and J by 7 bases, with 14 bases left in between. Germline V gives CDR1 SGDLS, CDR2 YYNGEE. This CDR3 has 15 amino acids. DNA for the CDR3: TGTGCCAGCAGCGTAGGTGACACCAGTCTACAGCCCCAGCATTTT. Translating it yields CASSVGDTSLQPQHF.

This chain joins TRBV3-1 (or the pseudogene TRBV3-2) and TRBJ1-1; D is unresolved. The germline CDR1 and CDR2 sequences are LGHDT and YNNKEL (reference sequence). This CDR3 is built from 13 residues. V was cut by 3 bases and J by 5 bases, with 10 bases left in between. This chain's CDR3 is CASSQGGRTEAFF. The CDR3 DNA reads as TGTGCCAGCAGCCAGGGCGGGCGGACTGAAGCTTTCTTT.

In DNA, the CDR3 is TGTGCCAGCAGCGTATCAGGGGCCAGCCGAAGCACAGATACGCAGTATTTT. Translating gives CASSVSGASRSTDTQYF. The V gene is TRBV9, the J gene TRBJ2-3; D is perhaps TRBD1 (6 bases). This CDR3 spans 17 amino acids. Trimming stripped 1 base from V and 0 bases from J, with 15 bases between. CDR1 and CDR2 from the germline V gene are SGDLS and YYNGEE.

This rearrangement joins TRBV18 to TRBJ1-2; 8 positions agree with TRBD1. The CDR3 contains 14 residues. V was pared by 3 bases and J by 6 bases, with 6 bases of the junction left unmatched. Per germline, CDR1 KGHSH and CDR2 LQKENI. The CDR3 loop is CASSPGTGPDGYTF. Here the CDR3 DNA reads TGTGCCAGCTCACCTGGGACAGGTCCTGATGGCTACACCTTC.

The chain uses TRBV18 and TRBJ2-3, with 10 bases lining up with TRBD2. Trimming at V came to 10 bases and at J to 1 base, leaving 5 bases not matched to a gene. Per the germline V gene, CDR1 is KGHSH and CDR2 is LQKENI. The CDR3 has 14 amino acids. The CDR3 protein is CATLGLAGTDTQYF. In DNA, the CDR3 is TGTGCCACCCTAGGACTAGCGGGCACAGATACGCAGTATTTT.

The chain uses TRBV15 and TRBJ2-7, with 7 bases lining up with TRBD1. With 3 bases clipped from V and 1 base from J, the junction kept 3 bases outside the gene matches. Germline V gene sequence: CDR1 LNHNV, CDR2 YYDKDF (reference sequence). The CDR3 is 14 residues long. The CDR3: CATSSRTGSYEQYF. For the CDR3, the DNA is TGTGCCACCAGCAGTCGGACAGGTTCCTACGAGCAGTACTTC.

The V and J genes are TRBV9 and TRBJ2-5; 9 nucleotides agree with TRBD2. V was pared by 0 bases and J by 1 base, with 4 bases of the junction left unmatched. Germline V gene data show CDR1 as SGDLS and CDR2 as YYNGEE. The CDR3 has 16 amino acids. The CDR3 bases are TGTGCCAGCAGCGTAGAAGGTAGCGGGGGCCAAGAGACCCAGTACTTC. This codes for CASSVEGSGGQETQYF.

With respect to this clone: Other DNA sequences in the same sample also yield this CDR3. In DNA form, the CDR3 reads TGTGCCAGCAGTGAGACAGACACAGATACGCAGTATTTT. Amino acid sequence: CASSETDTDTQYF. This rearrangement joins TRBV6-1 to TRBJ2-3, with a possible D match to TRBD1 (5 bases). CDR3 length: 13 residues. The ends were cut back, 3 bases at V and 2 bases at J, with 6 bases in the middle. CDR1 is MNHNS, CDR2 SASEGT, per germline.

J is TRBJ2-7 and V is TRBV19; TRBD2 is a possible D gene (5 bases). The CDR3 is 11 amino acids. Germline V CDR1 and CDR2: LNHDA, SQIVND (reference sequence). V lost 9 bases and J lost 7, with 13 bases in between. CDR3 coding DNA: TGTGCCAGCTCATTCGGAGGAGAGCAGTACTTC. As protein: CASSFGGEQYF.

This chain uses TRBV11-2 with TRBJ2-7; TRBD1 matches at 8 bases. The CDR3 is made up of 13 amino acids. Germline lookup yields CDR1 SGHAT and CDR2 FQNNGV. V trimming: 6 bases; J trimming: 1 base; junction bases outside the gene matches: 2. The CDR3 loop is CASRDRGSYEQYF. The CDR3, as DNA: TGTGCCAGCAGAGACAGGGGTTCCTACGAGCAGTACTTC.

CDR3 DNA: TGTGCCACCAGAGGGTACAGGGGGCTTTATAATTCACCCCTCCACTTT. Protein: CATRGYRGLYNSPLHF. J is TRBJ1-6 and V is TRBV24-1, with 9 bases fitting TRBD1. Germline assignment: CDR1 KGHDR and CDR2 SFDVKD. J was trimmed by 4 bases and V by 7 bases; bases with no gene match: 7. The CDR3 contains 16 residues.

This clone showed up just a few times. Here the CDR3 reads CASSPLYAGASSYEQYF. In DNA form, the CDR3 reads TGTGCCAGCAGCCCGCTTTATGCGGGGGCTTCCTCCTACGAGCAGTACTTC. The chain employs TRBV27 and TRBJ2-7, with TRBD2 as a possible D gene (7 bases). V was cut by 6 bases and J by 0 bases, with 21 bases left in between. Germline values: CDR1 MNHEY, CDR2 SMNVEV (reference sequence). The CDR3 spans 17 residues.

V usage is TRBV7-3 and J usage is TRBJ2-2; 12 nucleotides align to TRBD2. The CDR3 has 18 amino acids. Trimming at V came to 5 bases and at J to 12 bases, leaving 19 bases not matched to a gene. In germline, CDR1 is SGHTA, CDR2 FQGTGA. DNA of the CDR3: TGTGCCAGCAGCCCCCTTCTACTAGCGGGGGGCTCCCCAACGAAGCTGTTTTTT. Translated, it gives CASSPLLLAGGSPTKLFF.

This clone was seen only once. The gene calls are TRBV19 and TRBJ1-2; 8 nucleotides agree with TRBD1. There are 15 residues in the CDR3. With 3 bases clipped from V and 2 bases from J, the junction kept 5 bases outside the gene matches. Germline V CDR1 and CDR2: LNHDA, SQIVND (reference sequence). This CDR3 reads CASSMGQALNYGYTF. The CDR3 nucleotides are TGTGCCAGTAGTATGGGACAGGCCTTAAACTATGGCTACACCTTC.

The V and J genes are TRBV27 and TRBJ2-2, with D possibly being TRBD1 (5 bases). Germline CDR1 and CDR2: MNHEY and SMNVEV (reference sequence). V shed 11 bases and J shed 5 bases, with 9 bases lying between them. The CDR3 extends over 11 amino acids. The CDR3 DNA sequence: TGTGCCCCACCAGGGACCGGGGAGCTGTTTTTT. Translation: CAPPGTGELFF.

V is TRBV11-3 and J is TRBJ2-3; TRBD2 agrees at 10 bases. V was clipped by 5 bases and J by 3 bases; unmatched bases: 8. CDR3 size: 16 residues. Looked up from germline, CDR1 is SGHNT and CDR2 is YENEEA. This CDR3 is CASSASSGGWTDTQYF. The CDR3 DNA is TGTGCCAGCAGCGCGTCTAGCGGGGGTTGGACAGATACGCAGTATTTT.

The J gene is TRBJ1-2, the V gene TRBV18; D call uncertain. This CDR3 contains 16 residues. In germline, CDR1 is KGHSH, CDR2 LQKENI. V was trimmed by 4 bases and J by 9 bases, leaving 24 bases between them. This CDR3 reads CASSLPSGLRGYSYTF. The CDR3 nucleotides are TGTGCCAGCTCACTCCCTTCGGGCCTCCGGGGATATAGCTACACCTTC.

This clone showed up just a few times. The V call is TRBV18, the J call TRBJ2-7; 7 bases line up with TRBD1. The CDR3 is 12 amino acids. Germline loops: CDR1 KGHSH, CDR2 LQKENI. Trimming removed 5 bases from V and 4 bases from J; junction bases left unmatched: 2. CDR3 in DNA: TGTGCCAGCTCAGAGGGACAGTACGAGCAGTACTTC. Protein product: CASSEGQYEQYF.

The V and J genes are TRBV7-9 and TRBJ1-2; no definite D call. The CDR3 length is 17 residues. From germline, CDR1 is SEHNR and CDR2 FQNEAQ (reference sequence). V lost 5 bases, J lost 3 bases, and 22 bases lay in between. The CDR3 DNA is TGTGCCAGCAGCCGTCACGAGGGCGGGAGCGGATACTATGGCTACACCTTC. As protein: CASSRHEGGSGYYGYTF.

Written as DNA, the CDR3 is TGTGCCAGCAGCGTCGGAGGGGGGACAGCCTCTGGAAACACCATATATTTT. Translated: CASSVGGGTASGNTIYF. The rearrangement joins TRBV9 to TRBJ1-3, with 7 positions matching TRBD1. Germline V gene sequence: CDR1 SGDLS, CDR2 YYNGEE. This CDR3 comprises 17 residues. The V segment lost 2 bases and the J segment 0 bases; nucleotides outside the gene matches: 8.